The 22 T cell receptor beta chains below were found in one sample sequenced in a study of blood T cell repertoires in COVID-19. Sequenced by immunoSEQ multiplex PCR; TCRdb stores in-frame clones only, minus some. The sample comprises about 120,000 clones, 70% to 85% of which are singletons, and 7.5% rests with the top ten. The sample consisted of peripheral blood. These TCRs come from a man in his 70s with active or convalescent COVID-19.

The V gene is TRBV7-8, the J gene TRBJ1-3; no reliable D call. CDR1 is SGHVS and CDR2 is FQNEAQ in the germline V gene. CDR3 length: 13 residues. V was trimmed by 5 bases and J by 8 bases, leaving 13 bases between them. The CDR3 sequence is CASSIPGKDTIYF. The CDR3 DNA follows: TGTGCCAGCAGCATTCCGGGTAAGGACACCATATATTTT.

This clone was observed a single time. The chain is built from TRBV27 and TRBJ1-5; D might be TRBD1 (6 bases). The CDR3 length is 14 residues. V was pared by 10 bases and J by 7 bases, with 20 bases between. In germline, CDR1 is MNHEY, CDR2 SMNVEV (reference sequence). CDR3 nucleotides: TGTGCCACCGAGAGAAGGGGGAGTAGCCAGCCCCAGCATTTT. This gives the protein CATERRGSSQPQHF.

This clone was recorded only once. The chain has TRBV2 and TRBJ2-7, with TRBD1 matching over 11 bases. The CDR3 length is 14 residues. The junction had 7 bases not matched to a gene; V was cut back by 7 bases and J by 5 bases. CDR1 and CDR2 from the germline V gene are SNHLY and FYNNEI. Written as DNA, the CDR3 is TGTGCCAGCACCCCCGGGACAGGGGGGCACGAGCAGTACTTC. Protein sequence: CASTPGTGGHEQYF. Using reference TRBV2 and TRBJ2-7 for the parts outside the CDR3, the full variable domain is EPEVTQTPSHQVTQMGQEVILRCVPISNHLYFYWYRQILGQKVEFLVSFYNNEISEKSEIFDDQFSVERPDGSNFTLKIRSTKLEDSAMYFCASTPGTGGHEQYFGPGTRLTVT.

This clone occurred once. The chain has TRBV9 and TRBJ1-5; 10 bases fit TRBD1. Germline assignment: CDR1 SGDLS and CDR2 YYNGEE. V trimming: 5 bases; J trimming: 3 bases; junction bases outside the gene matches: 8. The CDR3 covers 16 residues. CDR3 DNA sequence: TGTGCCAGCAGTCCTGGGACAGGGGCTCTCAATCAGCCCCAGCATTTT. Its translation: CASSPGTGALNQPQHF.

This chain joins TRBV7-2 and TRBJ1-5; the D gene is possibly TRBD1 (5 bases). Trimming removed 4 bases at V and 4 bases at J, with 8 bases between. CDR1 and CDR2 (germline): SGHTA, FQGNSA. CDR3 length equals 13 residues. The CDR3 coding sequence is TGTGCCAGCAGCTCAAGACAGAATCAGCCCCAGCATTTT. It is translated as CASSSRQNQPQHF. The entire variable domain, with the rest obtained from reference TRBV7-2 and TRBJ1-5, is as follows: GAGVSQSPSNKVTEKGKDVELRCDPISGHTALYWYRQSLGQGLEFLIYFQGNSAPDKSGLPSDRFSAERTGGSVSTLTIQRTQQEDSAVYLCASSSRQNQPQHFGDGTRLSIL.

V and J are TRBV29-1 and TRBJ2-5, with D possibly TRBD2 on 6 matching bases. Trimming cost V 7 bases and J 1 base, with 10 bases left between them. The CDR3 spans 12 residues. CDR1 SQVTM and CDR2 ANQGSEA come from the germline V gene. The DNA for the CDR3 is TGCAGCGGGTGGGGAGGCCAAGAGACCCAGTACTTC. Translation gives CSGWGGQETQYF.

The genes are TRBV12-5 and TRBJ1-2; TRBD1 matches 9 bases. Germline CDR1 is LGHNT and CDR2 is FRNRAP. Losses at the gene ends were 0 bases for V and 5 bases for J; bases not matched to a gene: 13. The CDR3 length is 18 residues. CDR3 in amino acids: CASGLVSQGAPIRYGYTF. The CDR3 region has the DNA TGTGCTAGTGGTTTGGTATCACAGGGGGCGCCCATAAGGTATGGCTACACCTTC. The variable domain in full, with the rest retrieved from reference TRBV12-5 and TRBJ1-2, is DARVTQTPRHKVTEMGQEVTMRCQPILGHNTVFWYRQTMMQGLELLAYFRNRAPLDDSGMPKDRFSAEMPDATLATLKIQPSEPRDSAVYFCASGLVSQGAPIRYGYTFGSGTRLTVV.

The chain couples TRBV4-1 to TRBJ2-6; TRBD1 aligns across 8 bases. Unmatched junction bases numbered 10, after V lost 3 bases and J lost 0 bases. Germline CDR1 reads MGHRA; CDR2 reads YSYEKL. This CDR3 comprises 19 residues. The CDR3 DNA reads TGCGCCAGCAGCCAGCAGGGGGCGGCGTTGGGCTCTGGGGCCAACGTCCTGACTTTC. Residues: CASSQQGAALGSGANVLTF.

This rearrangement joins TRBV6-5 to TRBJ1-1; D unresolved. The CDR3 has 12 residues. Germline CDR1 reads MNHEY; CDR2 reads SVGAGI. Deletions cut 6 bases from V and 4 bases from J, with 9 bases between. The CDR3 reads CASSSPLTEAFF. The CDR3 coding sequence is TGTGCCAGCAGCTCCCCCCTCACTGAAGCTTTCTTT.

The chain couples TRBV5-5 to TRBJ2-2; 7 nucleotides align to TRBD1. Germline CDR1 reads SGHKS; CDR2 reads YYEKEE (reference sequence). J lost 7 bases, V lost 6 bases, and 9 bases had no gene match. The CDR3 has 14 amino acids. CDR3 DNA sequence: TGTGCCAGCATCCCACAGGGGTCGGGCGGGGAGCTGTTTTTT. This sequence encodes CASIPQGSGGELFF.

The chain is built from TRBV7-2 and TRBJ2-1; D uncertain. This CDR3 has 15 residues. V lost 1 base and J 4 bases, leaving 11 bases between the germline ends. The germline V gene has CDR1 SGHTA and CDR2 FQGNSA. Written as DNA, the CDR3 is TGTGCCAGCAGCTTAGGCATGGCAGTTTACAATGAGCAGTTCTTC. Residues: CASSLGMAVYNEQFF. Based on the CDR3 plus reference TRBV7-2 and TRBJ2-1, the full variable domain is GAGVSQSPSNKVTEKGKDVELRCDPISGHTALYWYRQSLGQGLEFLIYFQGNSAPDKSGLPSDRFSAERTGGSVSTLTIQRTQQEDSAVYLCASSLGMAVYNEQFFGPGTRLTVL.

V and J are TRBV4-1 and TRBJ2-4, with D possibly TRBD2 on 5 matching bases. This CDR3 has 14 amino acids. Per the germline V gene, CDR1 is MGHRA and CDR2 is YSYEKL. The V gene lost 3 bases and the J gene lost 11 bases, with 17 bases spanning the gap. The CDR3 region has the DNA TGCGCCAGCAGCCACGTCGGTACTAGGCCTCTTCAGTACTTC. This translates into CASSHVGTRPLQYF.

The chain has TRBV29-1 and TRBJ1-1; no clear D. V shed 0 bases and J shed 4 bases, with 6 bases lying between them. The germline gives CDR1 SQVTM, CDR2 ANQGSEA. The CDR3 is made up of 12 amino acids. The CDR3 nucleotides read TGCAGCGTTGAAGATATATCCACTGAAGCTTTCTTT. The encoded protein is CSVEDISTEAFF.

V usage is TRBV7-2 and J usage is TRBJ2-7, with 8 positions matching TRBD2. CDR3 length: 18 amino acids. After removal of 1 base from V and 4 bases from J, the junction contained 15 bases not matched to a gene. Per germline, CDR1 SGHTA and CDR2 FQGNSA. CDR3 DNA: TGTGCCAGCAGCTTAGGGGCTGCGAGTGGCGGGAGGCGGTACGAGCAGTACTTC. It codes for CASSLGAASGGRRYEQYF. Using reference TRBV7-2 and TRBJ2-7 for the parts outside the CDR3, the full variable domain is GAGVSQSPSNKVTEKGKDVELRCDPISGHTALYWYRQSLGQGLEFLIYFQGNSAPDKSGLPSDRFSAERTGGSVSTLTIQRTQQEDSAVYLCASSLGAASGGRRYEQYFGPGTRLTVT.

The V gene is TRBV11-2, the J gene TRBJ2-3; D gene unclear. Trimming stripped 2 bases from V and 5 bases from J, with 5 bases between. Germline V gene lookup returns CDR1 SGHAT and CDR2 FQNNGV. The CDR3 covers 12 residues. CDR3 amino acids: CASSLSRDTQYF. DNA for the CDR3: TGTGCCAGCAGCTTAAGTAGAGATACGCAGTATTTT.

The J gene is TRBJ1-2, the V gene TRBV5-6; D is uncertain. CDR1 SGHDT and CDR2 YYEEEE come from the germline V gene. V lost 3 bases to trimming and J lost 10 bases, with 10 bases between them. The CDR3 has 11 amino acids. The CDR3: CASSSLSSYTF. The CDR3 nucleotides read TGTGCCAGCAGCTCGTTGAGTTCCTACACCTTC.

This chain uses TRBV6-5 with TRBJ1-2; D may be TRBD1 (6 bases). V lost 0 bases to trimming and J lost 3 bases, with 8 bases between them. The germline CDR1 and CDR2 sequences are MNHEY and SVGAGI. CDR3 length: 14 amino acids. This CDR3 reads CASSYSYRDYGYTF. CDR3 nucleotides: TGTGCCAGCAGTTACTCGTACAGGGACTATGGCTACACCTTC.

This chain's CDR3 is CASSLGETGANQPQHF. In DNA form, the CDR3 reads TGTGCCAGCTCACTGGGTGAGACAGGGGCCAATCAGCCCCAGCATTTT. V usage is TRBV18 and J usage is TRBJ1-5; 8 positions agree with TRBD1. The V segment lost 4 bases and the J segment 3 bases; nucleotides outside the gene matches: 8. CDR1 is KGHSH and CDR2 is LQKENI in the germline V gene. CDR3 size: 16 residues. The complete variable domain, with remaining parts taken from reference TRBV18 and TRBJ1-5, reads NAGVMQNPRHLVRRRGQEARLRCSPMKGHSHVYWYRQLPEEGLKFMVYLQKENIIDESGMPKERFSAEFPKEGPSILRIQQVVRGDSAAYFCASSLGETGANQPQHFGDGTRLSIL.

This rearrangement joins TRBV24-1 to TRBJ1-5; the D gene is possibly TRBD1 (5 bases). V was cut by 2 bases and J by 7 bases, with 11 bases left in between. Germline V CDR1 and CDR2: KGHDR, SFDVKD. The CDR3 sequence is 14 residues long. This CDR3 reads CATSDSGGYQPQHF. The CDR3 coding sequence is TGTGCCACCAGTGATTCGGGGGGGTACCAGCCCCAGCATTTT.

The chain couples TRBV4-3 to TRBJ2-5; possible D gene TRBD2, 5 bases. The CDR3 length is 17 residues. The germline CDR1 and CDR2 sequences are LGHNA and YSLEER. V was pared by 7 bases and J by 5 bases, with 26 bases between. CDR3 sequence (DNA): TGCGCCAGCACGGGGTCGTGGCCAAGTTTAGATTTGGAGACCCAGTACTTC. It yields the protein CASTGSWPSLDLETQYF.

The J gene is TRBJ1-4, the V gene TRBV5-1; 10 nucleotides agree with TRBD1. CDR3 size: 15 residues. Per germline, CDR1 SGHRS and CDR2 YFSETQ. V shed 2 bases and J 5 bases; nucleotides not matched to a gene: 3. The CDR3 coding sequence is TGCGCCAGCAGCTTTGGGGACAGGGGAAATGAAAAACTGTTTTTT. This translates into CASSFGDRGNEKLFF.

This chain's CDR3 is CASSRTENRNQPQHF. For the CDR3, the DNA is TGTGCCAGCAGCCGGACAGAGAACCGCAATCAGCCCCAGCATTTT. The chain joins TRBV16 to TRBJ1-5; TRBD1 is a possible D gene (6 bases). Germline-derived CDR1 and CDR2 are KGHSY and FQNENV. Between the trimmed V and J ends, which lost 4 bases and 2 bases, there was a span of 12 bases. The CDR3 has 15 residues.